The next 3 T cell receptor beta chains were all read from a single sample in a study of regulatory T cells in long-lasting Graves disease. Investigators prepared the TCR beta libraries by applying iRepertoire HTBI primers and Arm-PCR of CDR3 regions. TCRdb recomputed calls from the multiplex PCR reads with MiXCR, one row per CDR3 protein. This sample yields fewer than 600,000 distinct CDR3 sequences, of which 20% to 25% are seen a single time; 10% to 15% belongs to the top ten. Time point noted: persistent/refractory GD, antithyroid drugs over 5 years with positive TRAb. There was RNA extracted from PBMCs, and the TCR library was made from it. The source was peripheral blood mononuclear cells (PBMCs), collected when the disease was refractory, from a patient treated with antithyroid drugs. Source of these receptors: a female donor with Graves disease.

This clonotype was counted many times. The chain recombines TRBV7-2 with TRBJ2-2; D is unclear. The germline gives CDR1 SGHTA, CDR2 FQGNSA. The CDR3 contains 14 residues. V was shortened by 5 bases and J by 0 bases, with 7 bases between the two germline ends. CDR3 bases: TGTGCCAGCAGCCCTGGACCGAACACCGGGGAGCTGTTTTTT. Protein sequence: CASSPGPNTGELFF.

This clonotype was seen repeatedly, ten times or more. This chain uses TRBV28 with TRBJ1-4; D is perhaps TRBD1 (5 bases). The CDR3 has 13 amino acids. Trimming removed 1 base at V and 7 bases at J, with 7 bases between. CDR1 is MDHEN and CDR2 is SYDVKM in the germline V gene. Here the CDR3 DNA reads TGTGCCAGCAGTTTATCAGGGTTTGAAAAACTGTTTTTT. Amino acid sequence: CASSLSGFEKLFF.

The chain recombines TRBV4-3 with TRBJ2-2; maybe TRBD2 (6 bases). Between the trimmed V and J ends, which lost 5 bases and 0 bases, there was a span of 13 bases. The CDR3 runs to 16 residues. The germline gives CDR1 LGHNA, CDR2 YSLEER. CDR3 sequence (DNA): TGCGCCAGCAGCGGAGGGATCGGCACGAACACCGGGGAGCTGTTTTTT. It encodes CASSGGIGTNTGELFF.